This is a list of T cell receptor beta chains from one sample in a study of Ad26.COV2.S vaccination and SARS-CoV-2 variants. Measured with immunoSEQ multiplex PCR; TCRdb has only the in-frame clones, and not every one. This table holds around 300,000 clones, around 90% found once. Source: peripheral blood, taken in a trial of Ad26.COV2.S vaccine versus placebo. The source of these receptors is a person aged 18-60 years who received the Ad26.COV2.S COVID-19 vaccine or a placebo. Both conserved end residues are trimmed from each CDR3.

V: TRBV14
J: TRBJ2-3
CDR3: ASSQELGLAGTDTQY

V: TRBV15
J: TRBJ1-4
CDR3: ATSRVEGTQEEKLF

V: TRBV19
J: TRBJ2-6
CDR3: ASSIQSSGRDGSGANVLT

V: TRBV19
J: TRBJ2-7
CDR3: ASTAGTSVYEQY

V: TRBV30
J: TRBJ1-6
CDR3: AWSALVPPLH

V: TRBV9
J: TRBJ1-6
CDR3: ASSPRDRGYNSPLH

V: TRBV6-1
J: TRBJ1-2
CDR3: ASSLESLGYGYT

V: TRBV19
J: TRBJ1-2
CDR3: ASQQGFYGYT

V: TRBV6-1
J: TRBJ1-2
CDR3: ASSERGGNRPNYGYT

V: TRBV7-9
J: TRBJ1-4
CDR3: ASSEDRGRNEKLF

V: TRBV19
J: TRBJ2-3
CDR3: ASSSPVGTDTQY

V: TRBV9
J: TRBJ1-3
CDR3: ASSVAGMGPGNTIY

V: TRBV30
J: TRBJ1-4
CDR3: AWTGSLARATNEKLF

V: TRBV5-1
J: TRBJ1-1
CDR3: ASSLRQGRNTEAF

V: TRBV7-3
J: TRBJ2-1
CDR3: ASSSQFTGTARSSYNEQF

V: TRBV14
J: TRBJ2-2
CDR3: ASSQAPDRFNTGELF

V: TRBV19
J: TRBJ2-7
CDR3: ASSTPGRSYEQY

V: TRBV30
J: TRBJ2-3
CDR3: AWSVASTDTQY

V: TRBV5-1
J: TRBJ1-1
CDR3: ASSLGGLTEAF

V: TRBV28
J: TRBJ2-7
CDR3: ASSLGTVEQY

V: TRBV5-6
J: TRBJ1-6
CDR3: ASSFGGPQAYNSPLH

V: TRBV12-2
J: TRBJ1-5
CDR3: ASRWHQPQH

V: TRBV20-1
J: TRBJ2-5
CDR3: SASGGSQETQY

V: TRBV6-6
J: TRBJ1-1
CDR3: ASSYSTGGVSSEAF

V: TRBV7-2
J: TRBJ2-7
CDR3: ASSVAGGTYEQY

V: TRBV2
J: TRBJ2-7
CDR3: ASMASGGYEQY

V: TRBV5-5
J: TRBJ2-1
CDR3: ASSISGSSYNEQF

V: TRBV20-1
J: TRBJ1-3
CDR3: SASFGNTIY

V: TRBV29-1
J: TRBJ2-1
CDR3: SVRDINTLEQF

V: TRBV5-1
J: TRBJ1-6
CDR3: ASSLDQSSYNSPLH

V: TRBV4-1
J: TRBJ2-7
CDR3: ASSQELGSVGYEQY

V: TRBV9
J: TRBJ2-2
CDR3: ASSSRRPSGDNTGELF

V: TRBV18
J: TRBJ1-2
CDR3: ASRGPDNYGYT

V: TRBV18
J: TRBJ1-1
CDR3: ASSGSEAF

V: TRBV28
J: TRBJ2-2
CDR3: ASRRAGKDTGELF

V: TRBV19
J: TRBJ1-2
CDR3: ASNQGQGSYT

V: TRBV7-6
J: TRBJ2-2
CDR3: ASSLGGGPGELF

V: TRBV12-3/TRBV12-4
J: TRBJ2-7
CDR3: ASSLAITYEQY

V: TRBV18
J: TRBJ1-2
CDR3: ASSYRQGDGYT

V: TRBV19
J: TRBJ2-7
CDR3: ASCLAGQRNYEQY